The 25 T cell receptor beta chains reported below all come from one sample, sequenced in a study of blood T cells in healthy people across ages. The second PCR ran roughly 6 to 12 cycles with a sample-barcoded 5' primer and J-beta primers. TCRdb re-called the 5' RACE reads through MiXCR, storing one row per CDR3 protein. The table lists around 1.5 million distinct CDR3 sequences, about 43% of them singletons. The sequenced material came from blood. Receptors originate from a young woman in good health.

The genes are TRBV6-5 and TRBJ1-1; no definite D call. There are 17 residues in the CDR3. Germline V gene data show CDR1 as MNHEY and CDR2 as SVGAGI. Trimming took 4 bases from V and 1 from J, leaving 19 bases between them. Here the CDR3 DNA reads TGTGCCAGCAGTTCTCCCCTAGCCGGCTGGGGGAACACTGAAGCTTTCTTT. Protein sequence: CASSSPLAGWGNTEAFF.

This clonotype has a handful of counts. J is TRBJ2-1 and V is TRBV12-5, with 9 bases fitting TRBD2. Germline assignment: CDR1 LGHNT and CDR2 FRNRAP. The V segment lost 8 bases and the J segment 8 bases; nucleotides outside the gene matches: 7. The CDR3 extends over 13 amino acids. The CDR3 reads CASRAGGYDEQFF. CDR3 coding DNA: TGTGCTAGTCGGGCGGGGGGGTACGATGAGCAGTTCTTC.

J is TRBJ2-1 and V is TRBV4-1, with 7 bases fitting TRBD2. Germline assignment: CDR1 MGHRA and CDR2 YSYEKL. The V segment lost 0 bases and the J segment 5 bases; nucleotides outside the gene matches: 10. CDR3 length equals 17 residues. The CDR3 loop reads CASSQELATTHHNEQFF. In DNA form, the CDR3 reads TGCGCCAGCAGCCAAGAACTAGCGACTACACACCACAATGAGCAGTTCTTC.

The V call is TRBV3-1, the J call TRBJ2-5; D unclear. The J call may be wrong; the DNA end is better matched by TRBJ2-7. This CDR3 spans 12 amino acids. Germline CDR1 is LGHDT and CDR2 is YNNKEL (reference sequence). The CDR3, as DNA: TGTGCCAGCAGCTCACGGGTGACCGAGCAGTACTTC. It translates to CASSSRVTEQYF.

The J gene is TRBJ1-6, the V gene TRBV11-2, with D possibly matching TRBD1 (5 bases). Deletions cut 5 bases from V and 7 bases from J, with 15 bases between. The CDR3 length is 15 residues. Germline V lookup: CDR1 SGHAT, CDR2 FQNNGV. This CDR3 is CASSRISGWNSPLHF. The CDR3 DNA reads TGTGCCAGCAGCCGGATATCAGGGTGGAATTCACCCCTCCACTTT.

This clonotype was counted only a few times. CDR3 nucleotides: TGCGCCAGCAGATCTGGCGGGGGCGGGATACAAGAGACCCAGTACTTC. Its protein product is CASRSGGGGIQETQYF. This chain joins TRBV5-1 and TRBJ2-5, with D possibly TRBD2 on 7 matching bases. V was cut by 5 bases and J by 2 bases, with 19 bases left in between. Germline V lookup: CDR1 SGHRS, CDR2 YFSETQ. CDR3 size: 16 residues.

This clonotype occurred a few times. This chain connects TRBV2 to TRBJ1-2; the D is unclear. The CDR3 consists of 13 residues. V lost 4 bases, J lost 2 bases, and 8 bases lay in between. The germline gives CDR1 SNHLY, CDR2 FYNNEI. The CDR3 coding sequence is TGTGCCAGCAGTGGCGAAGGGAACTATGGCTACACCTTC. The encoded protein is CASSGEGNYGYTF.

The genes are TRBV12-3 or TRBV12-4 and TRBJ1-1; D gene uncertain. The CDR3 is made up of 14 amino acids. V lost 5 bases and J lost 5, with 15 bases in between. The CDR3 sequence is CASSTGRRETEAFF. The CDR3 DNA reads TGTGCCAGCAGTACGGGCAGAAGGGAAACTGAAGCTTTCTTT.

The chain uses TRBV7-8 and TRBJ1-5; 8 bases agree with TRBD1. CDR1 is SGHVS, CDR2 FQNEAQ, per germline. The CDR3 is 14 amino acids. V shed 7 bases, J shed 6 bases, and the junction held 8 bases outside the gene matches. The CDR3 bases are TGTGCCAGCATCGCGGACAGGGATACTCAGCCCCAGCATTTT. This translates into CASIADRDTQPQHF.

The J gene is TRBJ1-1, the V gene TRBV3-1; the match to TRBD1 covers 10 bases. With 1 base clipped from V and 10 bases from J, the junction kept 9 bases outside the gene matches. This CDR3 contains 15 residues. The germline gives CDR1 LGHDT, CDR2 YNNKEL (reference sequence). CDR3 in amino acids: CASSQGTGGGTGAFF. In DNA form, the CDR3 reads TGTGCCAGCAGCCAAGGGACAGGGGGAGGAACGGGAGCTTTCTTT.

This rearrangement joins TRBV20-1 to TRBJ2-3; no reliable D call. The CDR3 totals 17 residues. Germline CDR1 and CDR2: DFQATT and SNEGSKA (reference sequence). Trimming removed 0 bases from V and 0 bases from J, with 16 bases in between. CDR3 in amino acids: CSARDRLAVSSTDTQYF. The CDR3 DNA is TGCAGTGCTAGAGATCGCCTGGCGGTCTCTAGCACAGATACGCAGTATTTT.

This clonotype came up a few times. The V call is TRBV9, the J call TRBJ2-1; 9 nucleotides line up with TRBD1. The end of the DNA fits TRBJ2-7 better, so the J call may be wrong. The CDR3 has 16 residues. The germline gives CDR1 SGDLS, CDR2 YYNGEE. The CDR3 protein is CASSRGTGLPYNEQYF. The CDR3 bases are TGTGCCAGCAGCAGGGGGACAGGGCTTCCCTACAATGAGCAGTACTTC.

This chain uses TRBV6-2 or TRBV6-3 with TRBJ2-1; tentative D call: TRBD1 (6 bases). Germline loops: CDR1 MNHEY, CDR2 SVGEGT. V was clipped by 3 bases and J by 5 bases, with 14 bases between them. This CDR3 spans 15 amino acids. CDR3 sequence reads: CASSYGGQTDNEQFF. CDR3 nucleotide sequence: TGTGCCAGCAGTTATGGGGGACAAACGGACAATGAGCAGTTCTTC.

This sequence joins TRBV27 and TRBJ2-1, with TRBD2 matching over 10 bases. The germline gives CDR1 MNHEY, CDR2 SMNVEV (reference sequence). V trimming: 3 bases; J trimming: 8 bases; junction bases outside the gene matches: 4. The CDR3 loop spans 14 amino acids. CDR3 in amino acids: CASSFLGTSDEQFF. The CDR3 DNA follows: TGTGCCAGCAGTTTTCTAGGGACTAGCGATGAGCAGTTCTTC.

The chain links TRBV6-2 or TRBV6-3 to TRBJ2-3, with TRBD2 matching over 10 bases. This CDR3 is 17 amino acids long. CDR1 and CDR2 (germline): MNHEY, SVGEGT. V lost 1 base to trimming and J lost 2 bases; unmatched junction nucleotides: 6. CDR3 DNA sequence: TGTGCCAGCAGTTACTTAGCTAGCGGGGGTCTCACAGATACGCAGTATTTT. Its translation is CASSYLASGGLTDTQYF.

Turning to this clonotype: A much larger clone lies one base from this, so it may be a read error. The chain employs TRBV2 and TRBJ2-4; D is perhaps TRBD2 (6 bases). Germline lookup yields CDR1 SNHLY and CDR2 FYNNEI. This CDR3 is 15 amino acids long. The CDR3 loop reads CANSPGGVAKNIQYF. DNA for the CDR3: TGTGCCAACAGTCCCGGAGGGGTAGCCAAAAACATTCAGTACTTC. Full variable domain (remainder filled in from reference TRBV2 and TRBJ2-4): EPEVTQTPSHQVTQMGQEVILRCVPISNHLYFYWYRQILGQKVEFLVSFYNNEISEKSEIFDDQFSVERPDGSNFTLKIRSTKLEDSAMYFCANSPGGVAKNIQYFGAGTRLSVL.

This clonotype has just a few counts. The V gene is TRBV20-1, the J gene TRBJ2-1; D gene ambiguous. The CDR3 loop spans 13 amino acids. Germline values: CDR1 DFQATT, CDR2 SNEGSKA (reference sequence). Deletions cut 0 bases from V and 7 bases from J, with 10 bases between. CDR3 nucleotides: TGCAGTGCTAGAGATCCCCCTAAAAATGAGCAGTTCTTC. Translation gives CSARDPPKNEQFF.

The gene calls are TRBV2 and TRBJ2-5, with TRBD2 identical over 7 bases. The trim removed 8 bases at V and 5 bases at J, leaving 8 bases unmatched. CDR1 is SNHLY, CDR2 FYNNEI, per germline. This CDR3 contains 13 residues. The CDR3 coding sequence is TGTGCCAGCGAGACTAGCAGGGCGGAGACCCAGTACTTC. Protein sequence: CASETSRAETQYF.

In DNA form, the CDR3 reads TGTGCCAGCAGCCAACTGGGAAGCGGGGGGGCCTACAATGAGCAGTTCTTC. The encoded protein is CASSQLGSGGAYNEQFF. The chain couples TRBV4-2 to TRBJ2-1, with 10 bases that match TRBD2. Germline trimming cut 2 bases from V and 2 bases from J; bases unmatched to any gene: 6. The CDR3 totals 17 residues. The germline V gene encodes CDR1 LGHNA and CDR2 YNFKEQ.

The rearrangement uses TRBV7-3 and TRBJ2-3, with TRBD1 identical over 8 bases. This CDR3 comprises 15 residues. V lost 4 bases to trimming and J lost 4 bases; unmatched junction nucleotides: 7. Germline V gives CDR1 SGHTA, CDR2 FQGTGA. CDR3 residues: CASSSGTGQSDTQYF. CDR3 in DNA: TGTGCCAGCAGCTCCGGGACAGGCCAGTCAGATACGCAGTATTTT.

This clonotype was observed a handful of times. The V and J genes are TRBV9 and TRBJ2-3; 9 bases match TRBD1. The CDR3 covers 16 residues. With 3 bases clipped from V and 2 bases from J, the junction kept 7 bases outside the gene matches. Per germline, CDR1 SGDLS and CDR2 YYNGEE. The CDR3 protein is CASSEGQGSLTDTQYF. The CDR3 region has the DNA TGTGCCAGCAGCGAAGGACAGGGGTCCCTCACAGATACGCAGTATTTT.

The rearrangement uses TRBV20-1 and TRBJ2-7; D may be TRBD2 (5 bases). Germline V gene lookup returns CDR1 DFQATT and CDR2 SNEGSKA (reference sequence). This CDR3 spans 14 amino acids. Trimming stripped 5 bases from V and 6 bases from J, with 20 bases between. Here the CDR3 DNA reads TGCAGTGCTGGGATCCTAGTAAATGCGGGCGAGCAGTACTTC. Its translation is CSAGILVNAGEQYF.

This chain connects TRBV20-1 to TRBJ2-5; 9 nucleotides match TRBD2. There are 17 residues in the CDR3. V shed 1 base and J 5 bases; nucleotides not matched to a gene: 14. Per germline, CDR1 DFQATT and CDR2 SNEGSKA (reference sequence). The DNA for the CDR3 is TGCAGTGCTAGAGTGGGGGGGATTAGCGGGGGTGAGGAGACCCAGTACTTC. It translates to CSARVGGISGGEETQYF.

This clonotype was seen a few times. The chain employs TRBV20-1 and TRBJ2-7; perhaps TRBD2 as D (7 bases). The CDR3 is 12 amino acids. The ends were cut back, 6 bases at V and 3 bases at J, with 12 bases in the middle. CDR1 and CDR2 (germline): DFQATT, SNEGSKA (reference sequence). CDR3 sequence (DNA): TGCAGTGCCGAGGGGGGGGACTACGAGCAGTACTTC. Translating gives CSAEGGDYEQYF.

This clonotype was observed a handful of times. The chain uses TRBV24-1 and TRBJ2-1, with D maybe TRBD1 (5 bases). Deletions cut 4 bases from V and 4 bases from J, with 10 bases between. The CDR3 length is 14 residues. Germline V lookup: CDR1 KGHDR, CDR2 SFDVKD. CDR3 region: CATSDPTVYNEQFF. CDR3 nucleotides: TGTGCCACCAGTGACCCGACAGTTTACAATGAGCAGTTCTTC.